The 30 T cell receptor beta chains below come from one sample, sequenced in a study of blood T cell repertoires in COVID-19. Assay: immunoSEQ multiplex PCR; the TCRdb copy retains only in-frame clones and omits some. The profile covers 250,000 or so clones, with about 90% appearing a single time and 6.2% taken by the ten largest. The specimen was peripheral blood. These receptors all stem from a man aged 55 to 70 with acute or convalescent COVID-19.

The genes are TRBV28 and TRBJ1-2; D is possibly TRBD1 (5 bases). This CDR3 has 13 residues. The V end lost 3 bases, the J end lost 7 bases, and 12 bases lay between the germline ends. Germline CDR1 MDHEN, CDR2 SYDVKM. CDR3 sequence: CASSFRAVSGYTF. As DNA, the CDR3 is TGTGCCAGCAGTTTCAGGGCGGTTAGTGGCTACACCTTC.

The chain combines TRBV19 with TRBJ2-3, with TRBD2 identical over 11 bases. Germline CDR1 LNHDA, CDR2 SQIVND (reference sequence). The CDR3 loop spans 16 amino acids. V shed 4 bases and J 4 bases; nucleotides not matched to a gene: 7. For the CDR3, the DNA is TGTGCCAGTAGTAGAACTAGCGGGAGTGTCGCAGATACGCAGTATTTT. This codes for CASSRTSGSVADTQYF.

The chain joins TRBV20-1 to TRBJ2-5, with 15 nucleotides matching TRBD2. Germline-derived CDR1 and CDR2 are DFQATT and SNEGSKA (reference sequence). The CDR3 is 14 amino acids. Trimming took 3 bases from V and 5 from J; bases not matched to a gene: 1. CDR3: CSASGLAGGETQYF. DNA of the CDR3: TGCAGTGCTAGTGGACTAGCGGGAGGGGAGACCCAGTACTTC.

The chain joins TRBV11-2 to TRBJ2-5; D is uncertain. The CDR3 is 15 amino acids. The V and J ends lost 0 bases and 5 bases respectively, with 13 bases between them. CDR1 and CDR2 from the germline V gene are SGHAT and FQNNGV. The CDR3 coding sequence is TGTGCCAGCAGCTTAGATGGGCAGGCACGTGAGACCCAGTACTTC. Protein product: CASSLDGQARETQYF.

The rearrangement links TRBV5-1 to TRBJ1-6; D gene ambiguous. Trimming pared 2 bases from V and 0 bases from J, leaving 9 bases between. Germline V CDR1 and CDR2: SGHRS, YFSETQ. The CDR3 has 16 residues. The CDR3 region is CASSFTESSYNSPLHF. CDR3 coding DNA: TGCGCCAGCAGCTTTACGGAGAGCTCCTATAATTCACCCCTCCACTTT.

The CDR3 region has the DNA TGTGCCAGCAGTTATTCCCGACAGGGGAATGAAAAACTGTTTTTT. Translated, it gives CASSYSRQGNEKLFF. The V gene is TRBV6-2 or TRBV6-3, the J gene TRBJ1-4; 8 bases agree with TRBD1. The CDR3 has 15 amino acids. Germline V gene sequence: CDR1 MNHEY, CDR2 SVGEGT. Trimming cost V 3 bases and J 5 bases; bases outside gene matches: 5.

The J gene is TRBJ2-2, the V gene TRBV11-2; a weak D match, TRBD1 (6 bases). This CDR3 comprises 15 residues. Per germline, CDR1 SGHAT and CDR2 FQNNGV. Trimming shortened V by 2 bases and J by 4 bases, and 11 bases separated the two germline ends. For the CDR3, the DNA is TGTGCCAGCAGCTTATCTGGGACACTCACCGGGGAGCTGTTTTTT. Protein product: CASSLSGTLTGELFF.

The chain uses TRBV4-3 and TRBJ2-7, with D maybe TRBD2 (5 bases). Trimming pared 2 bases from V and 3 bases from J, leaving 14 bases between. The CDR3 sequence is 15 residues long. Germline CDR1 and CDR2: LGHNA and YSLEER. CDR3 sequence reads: CASSQIPDGGYEQYF. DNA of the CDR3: TGCGCCAGCAGCCAAATTCCGGACGGAGGCTACGAGCAGTACTTC.

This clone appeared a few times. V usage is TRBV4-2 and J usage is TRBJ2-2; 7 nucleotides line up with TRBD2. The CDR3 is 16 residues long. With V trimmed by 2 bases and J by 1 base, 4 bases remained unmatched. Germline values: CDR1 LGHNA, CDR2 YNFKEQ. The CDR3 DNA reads TGTGCCAGCAGCCAATCCTCTAGCGGGAACACCGGGGAGCTGTTTTTT. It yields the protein CASSQSSSGNTGELFF.

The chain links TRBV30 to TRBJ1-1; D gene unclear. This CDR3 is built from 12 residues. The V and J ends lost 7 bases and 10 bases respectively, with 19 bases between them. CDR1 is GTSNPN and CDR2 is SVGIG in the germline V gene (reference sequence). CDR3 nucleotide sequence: TGTGCCTACGACAAGGGAGGGATCGGAGCTTTCTTT. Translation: CAYDKGGIGAFF.

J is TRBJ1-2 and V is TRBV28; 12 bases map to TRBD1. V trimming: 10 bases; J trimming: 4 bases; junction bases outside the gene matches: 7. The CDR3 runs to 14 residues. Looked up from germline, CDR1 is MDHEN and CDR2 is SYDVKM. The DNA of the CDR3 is TGTGCCATCGAAACGGGACAGGGGGCCTATGGCTACACCTTC. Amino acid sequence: CAIETGQGAYGYTF.

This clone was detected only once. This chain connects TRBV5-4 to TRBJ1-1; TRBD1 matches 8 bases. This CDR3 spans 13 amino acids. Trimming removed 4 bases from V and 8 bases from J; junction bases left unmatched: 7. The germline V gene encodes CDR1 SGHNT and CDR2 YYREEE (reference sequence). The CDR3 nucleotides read TGTGCCAGCAGCCTTGGACAGGGTCGGGAAGCTTTCTTT. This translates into CASSLGQGREAFF. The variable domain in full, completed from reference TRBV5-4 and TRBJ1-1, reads ETGVTQSPTHLIKTRGQQVTLRCSSQSGHNTVSWYQQALGQGPQFIFQYYREEENGRGNFPPRFSGLQFPNYSSELNVNALELDDSALYLCASSLGQGREAFFGQGTRLTVV.

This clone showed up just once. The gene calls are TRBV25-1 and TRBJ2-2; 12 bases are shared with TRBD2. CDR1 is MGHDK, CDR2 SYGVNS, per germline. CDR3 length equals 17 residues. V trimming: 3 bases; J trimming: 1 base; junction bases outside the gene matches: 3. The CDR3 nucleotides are TGTGCCAGCAGTGAGACTAGCGGGAGAGGGAACACCGGGGAGCTGTTTTTT. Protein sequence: CASSETSGRGNTGELFF.

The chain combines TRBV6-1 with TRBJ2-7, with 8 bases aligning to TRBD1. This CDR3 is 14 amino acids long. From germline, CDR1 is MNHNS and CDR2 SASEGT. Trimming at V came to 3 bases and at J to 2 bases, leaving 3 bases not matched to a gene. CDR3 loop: CASSDRGHTYEQYF. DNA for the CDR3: TGTGCCAGCAGTGACAGGGGGCATACCTACGAGCAGTACTTC.

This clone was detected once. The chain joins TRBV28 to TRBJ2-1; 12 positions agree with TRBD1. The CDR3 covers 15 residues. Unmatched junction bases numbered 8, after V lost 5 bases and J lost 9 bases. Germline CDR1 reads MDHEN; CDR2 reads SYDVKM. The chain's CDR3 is CASSQPGQGAIEQFF. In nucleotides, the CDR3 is TGTGCCAGCAGTCAACCGGGACAGGGGGCGATTGAGCAGTTCTTC.

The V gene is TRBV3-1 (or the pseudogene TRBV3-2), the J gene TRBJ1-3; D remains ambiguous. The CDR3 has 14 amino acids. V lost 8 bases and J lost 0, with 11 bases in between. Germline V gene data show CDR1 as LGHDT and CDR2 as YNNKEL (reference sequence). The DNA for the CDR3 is TGTGCCAGCCGGCAAGTCGGCTCTGGAAACACCATATATTTT. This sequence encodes CASRQVGSGNTIYF.

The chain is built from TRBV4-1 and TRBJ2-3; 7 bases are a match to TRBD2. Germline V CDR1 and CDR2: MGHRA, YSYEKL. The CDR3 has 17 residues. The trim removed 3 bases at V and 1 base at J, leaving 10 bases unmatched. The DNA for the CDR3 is TGCGCCAGCAGCCAGGTTACTAGCGCCCTGCGCACAGATACGCAGTATTTT. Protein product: CASSQVTSALRTDTQYF.

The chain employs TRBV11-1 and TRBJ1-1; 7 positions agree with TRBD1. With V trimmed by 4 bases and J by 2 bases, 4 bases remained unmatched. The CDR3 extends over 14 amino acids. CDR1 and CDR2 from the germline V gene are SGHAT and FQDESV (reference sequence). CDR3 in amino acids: CASSSDRTNTEAFF. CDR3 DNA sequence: TGTGCCAGCAGCTCGGACAGGACAAACACTGAAGCTTTCTTT.

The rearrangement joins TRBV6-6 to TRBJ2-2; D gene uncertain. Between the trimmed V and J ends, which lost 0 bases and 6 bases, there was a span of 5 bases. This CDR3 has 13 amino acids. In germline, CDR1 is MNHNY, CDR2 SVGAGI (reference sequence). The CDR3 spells CASSYSAAGELFF. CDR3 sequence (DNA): TGTGCCAGCAGTTACTCGGCCGCCGGGGAGCTGTTTTTT.

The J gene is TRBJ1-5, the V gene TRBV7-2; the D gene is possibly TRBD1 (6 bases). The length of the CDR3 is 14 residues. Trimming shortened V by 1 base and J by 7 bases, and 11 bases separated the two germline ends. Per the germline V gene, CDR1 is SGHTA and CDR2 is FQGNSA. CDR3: CASSLGGGAQPQHF. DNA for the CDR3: TGTGCCAGCAGCTTAGGCGGGGGGGCCCAGCCCCAGCATTTT.

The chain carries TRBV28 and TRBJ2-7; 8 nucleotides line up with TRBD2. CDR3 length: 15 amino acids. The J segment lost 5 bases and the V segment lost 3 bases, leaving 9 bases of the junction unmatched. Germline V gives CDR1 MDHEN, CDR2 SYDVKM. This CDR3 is CASSFGGGGPNEQYF. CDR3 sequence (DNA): TGTGCCAGCAGTTTTGGGGGCGGGGGGCCCAACGAGCAGTACTTC.

The CDR3 is CASSLTSGRAYEQFF. As DNA, the CDR3 is TGTGCCAGCAGCTTGACTAGCGGGAGAGCGTATGAGCAGTTCTTC. The chain employs TRBV11-3 and TRBJ2-1; 12 bases agree with TRBD2. The CDR3 spans 15 residues. The V gene's germline CDR1 is SGHNT and CDR2 YENEEA. Trimming cost V 3 bases and J 8 bases; bases outside gene matches: 5.

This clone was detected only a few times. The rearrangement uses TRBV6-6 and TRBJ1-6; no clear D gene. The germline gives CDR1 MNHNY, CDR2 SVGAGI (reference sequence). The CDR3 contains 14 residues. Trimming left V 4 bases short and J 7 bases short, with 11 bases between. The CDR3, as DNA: TGTGCCAGCAGTTCAACTTCCTCGAATTCACCCCTCCACTTT. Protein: CASSSTSSNSPLHF.

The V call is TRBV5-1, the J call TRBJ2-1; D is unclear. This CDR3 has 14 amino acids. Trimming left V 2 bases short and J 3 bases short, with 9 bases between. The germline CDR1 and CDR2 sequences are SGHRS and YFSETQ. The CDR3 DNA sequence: TGCGCCAGCAGCTTTGAAAACGGCTACAATGAGCAGTTCTTC. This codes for CASSFENGYNEQFF.

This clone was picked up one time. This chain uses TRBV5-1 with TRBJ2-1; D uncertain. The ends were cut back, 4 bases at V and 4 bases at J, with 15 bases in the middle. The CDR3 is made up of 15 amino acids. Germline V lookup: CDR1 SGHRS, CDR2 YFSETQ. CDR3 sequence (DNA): TGCGCCAGCAGCGTGGGCGGAGCTCAATACAATGAGCAGTTCTTC. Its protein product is CASSVGGAQYNEQFF.

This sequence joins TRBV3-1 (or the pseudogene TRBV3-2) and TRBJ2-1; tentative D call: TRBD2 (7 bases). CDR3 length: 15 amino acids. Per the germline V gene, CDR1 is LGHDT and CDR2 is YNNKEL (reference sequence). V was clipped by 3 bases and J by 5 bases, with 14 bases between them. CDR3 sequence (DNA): TGTGCCAGCAGCCACGGGCGGGGGCGGGACAATGAGCAGTTCTTC. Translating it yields CASSHGRGRDNEQFF.

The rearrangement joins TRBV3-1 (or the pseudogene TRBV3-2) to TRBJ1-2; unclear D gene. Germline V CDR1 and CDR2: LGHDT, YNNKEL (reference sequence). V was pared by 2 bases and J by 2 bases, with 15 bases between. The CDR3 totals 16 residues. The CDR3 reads CASSQRAGIWNYGYTF. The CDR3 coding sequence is TGTGCCAGCAGCCAACGGGCCGGGATATGGAACTATGGCTACACCTTC.

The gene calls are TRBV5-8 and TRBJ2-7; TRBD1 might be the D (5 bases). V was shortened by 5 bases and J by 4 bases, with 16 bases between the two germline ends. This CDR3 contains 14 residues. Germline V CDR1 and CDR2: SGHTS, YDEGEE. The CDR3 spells CASSRQLSPYEQYF. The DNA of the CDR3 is TGTGCCAGCAGTCGACAGCTAAGTCCTTACGAGCAGTACTTC.

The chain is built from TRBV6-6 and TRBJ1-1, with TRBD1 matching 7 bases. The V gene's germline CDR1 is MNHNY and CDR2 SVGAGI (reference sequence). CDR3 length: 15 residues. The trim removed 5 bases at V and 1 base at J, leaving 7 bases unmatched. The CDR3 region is CASSPRQGGNTEAFF. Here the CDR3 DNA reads TGTGCCAGCAGTCCAAGACAGGGCGGGAACACTGAAGCTTTCTTT.

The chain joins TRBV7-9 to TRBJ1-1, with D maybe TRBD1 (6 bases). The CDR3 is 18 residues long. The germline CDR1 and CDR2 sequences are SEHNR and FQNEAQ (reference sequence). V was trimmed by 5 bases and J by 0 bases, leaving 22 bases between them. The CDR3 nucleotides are TGTGCCAGCAGCGCTACAGGGTATGGCGTTATGATGAACACTGAAGCTTTCTTT. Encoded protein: CASSATGYGVMMNTEAFF.